This TCR beta chain was identified during a study of memory B cells and T cells in multiple sclerosis. Using immunoSEQ multiplex PCR, the repertoire was profiled, and TCRdb retains in-frame clones only, with some absent. The sample carries several thousand clones, about 60% recorded once. Germline V lookup: CDR1 MNHEY, CDR2 SMNVEV (reference sequence). The germline V and J ends were trimmed by 6 bases and 6 bases, with 18 bases remaining between them. The CDR3 covers 14 residues. The sequencing input was memory (CD45RO+) CD8+ T cells from blood. This chain links TRBV27 with TRBJ2-7; a possible D gene is TRBD1 (6 bases). The TCR sequence derives from a human donor with multiple sclerosis. CDR3 bases: TGTGCCAGCAGACTAAACAGGGATCCTCGCGAGCAGTACTTC. This encodes CASRLNRDPREQYF.